The entry that follows covers one TCR beta chain sequence. The data are from a study of blood T cell repertoires in COVID-19. Trimming took 6 bases from V and 4 from J, leaving 18 bases between them. Germline V gene data show CDR1 as LNHDA and CDR2 as SQIVND (reference sequence). CDR3 length equals 16 residues. Here immunoSEQ multiplex PCR was the method, and the copy in TCRdb shows in-frame clones only, minus some. In the table there are under 250,000 clones, around four fifths of which are singletons. This TCR was recovered from a man in his forties with active or convalescent COVID-19. Material for sequencing was peripheral blood. The chain has TRBV19 and TRBJ1-4, with a tentative D call TRBD1 (5 bases). This CDR3 is CASSPPSGTDNEKLFF. The CDR3 region has the DNA TGTGCCAGTAGCCCACCCAGCGGGACCGATAATGAAAAACTGTTTTTT. Combining the CDR3 with reference TRBV19 and TRBJ1-4 gives the whole variable domain DGGITQSPKYLFRKEGQNVTLSCEQNLNHDAMYWYRQDPGQGLRLIYYSQIVNDFQKGDIAEGYSVSREKKESFPLTVTSAQKNPTAFYLCASSPPSGTDNEKLFFGSGTQLSVL.